These 10 T cell receptor beta chains share one sample of origin, sequenced in a study of blood T cell repertoires in COVID-19. Clones were sequenced by immunoSEQ multiplex PCR, and TCRdb holds only the in-frame ones, with some missing. The repertoire holds 200,000 to 250,000 clones, with more than 70% as singletons. Sequencing was done on a sample of peripheral blood. These receptor sequences come from a woman aged 55-75 years with acute or convalescent COVID-19.

The chain recombines TRBV2 with TRBJ2-5; 10 positions agree with TRBD2. V trimming: 2 bases; J trimming: 7 bases; junction bases outside the gene matches: 7. The germline gives CDR1 SNHLY, CDR2 FYNNEI. CDR3 length: 15 amino acids. The CDR3 DNA is TGTGCCAGCAGTGAACTAGCGGGGGCCCGTAGGACCCAGTACTTC. Translation: CASSELAGARRTQYF.

This rearrangement joins TRBV18 to TRBJ2-1; D uncertain. The germline gives CDR1 KGHSH, CDR2 LQKENI. CDR3 size: 12 residues. Trimming stripped 6 bases from V and 4 bases from J, with 7 bases between. DNA for the CDR3: TGTGCCAGCTCTCTCTCGTACAATGAGCAGTTCTTC. This encodes CASSLSYNEQFF.

The V call is TRBV28, the J call TRBJ1-2, with D perhaps matching TRBD1 (5 bases). Germline CDR1 reads MDHEN; CDR2 reads SYDVKM. The CDR3 is made up of 12 amino acids. With 5 bases removed from V and 5 bases from J, the gap between germline ends came to 9 bases. The DNA for the CDR3 is TGTGCCAGCAGTACAGGAACATATGGCTACACCTTC. Translating it yields CASSTGTYGYTF.

The chain carries TRBV9 and TRBJ2-6, with TRBD2 matching over 8 bases. There are 18 residues in the CDR3. The V gene's germline CDR1 is SGDLS and CDR2 YYNGEE. After removal of 0 bases from V and 3 bases from J, the junction contained 8 bases not matched to a gene. CDR3 amino acids: CASSVGGSGGGGANVLTF. DNA for the CDR3: TGTGCCAGCAGCGTAGGAGGAAGCGGGGGAGGTGGGGCCAACGTCCTGACTTTC.

This sequence joins TRBV19 and TRBJ1-1, with D possibly being TRBD1 (5 bases). Between the trimmed V and J ends, which lost 0 bases and 8 bases, there was a span of 16 bases. Germline V gives CDR1 LNHDA, CDR2 SQIVND (reference sequence). CDR3 length: 15 residues. This chain's CDR3 is CASSIEGVKSAEAFF. The CDR3 DNA reads TGTGCCAGTAGTATAGAAGGGGTTAAGAGTGCCGAAGCTTTCTTT.

The V and J genes are TRBV11-2 and TRBJ1-3; D uncertain. Germline CDR1 SGHAT, CDR2 FQNNGV. The CDR3 length is 14 residues. Trimming shortened V by 5 bases and J by 0 bases, and 8 bases separated the two germline ends. CDR3 DNA: TGTGCCAGCAGCATGCTGAGCTCTGGAAACACCATATATTTT. Its protein is CASSMLSSGNTIYF.

This clone occurred a few times. The rearrangement uses TRBV5-1 and TRBJ2-7, with D perhaps matching TRBD1 (5 bases). V shed 5 bases and J shed 6 bases, with 21 bases lying between them. This CDR3 has 15 amino acids. CDR1 and CDR2 (germline): SGHRS, YFSETQ. The CDR3 sequence: CASRGTGRSTSEQYF. DNA of the CDR3: TGCGCCAGCAGAGGTACAGGTAGATCAACCTCCGAGCAGTACTTC.

The chain has TRBV6-2 or TRBV6-3 and TRBJ1-5; 12 positions agree with TRBD1. Per the germline V gene, CDR1 is MNHEY and CDR2 is SVGEGT. The CDR3 totals 19 residues. J gave up 6 bases and V 0 bases, and 12 bases lay outside the gene matches. The CDR3 is CASSYSPSGTGGIGQPQHF. In DNA form, the CDR3 reads TGTGCCAGCAGTTACTCACCCTCCGGGACAGGGGGCATAGGTCAGCCCCAGCATTTT.

The rearrangement links TRBV5-1 to TRBJ2-5; the D gene is possibly TRBD1 (6 bases). The V end was cut by 6 bases, the J end by 0 bases, with 15 bases between. The CDR3 runs to 15 residues. Looked up from germline, CDR1 is SGHRS and CDR2 is YFSETQ. Here the CDR3 reads CASTPLTGNQETQYF. DNA for the CDR3: TGCGCCAGCACCCCCCTGACAGGCAACCAAGAGACCCAGTACTTC.

In regard to this clone: A read error may account for a junction end that differs from germline. V gene TRBV10-3 combines with J gene TRBJ2-2, with TRBD2 matching 10 bases. CDR3 length: 16 residues. CDR1 is ENHRY, CDR2 SYGVKD, per germline. The CDR3 loop reads CAIRASGSSNTGKLFF. In DNA form, the CDR3 reads TGTGCCATCAGGGCTAGCGGGAGTTCGAACACCGGGAAGCTGTTTTTT.